This TCR beta chain was captured by sequencing in a study of naive and memory T cell subsets. Two oligonucleotides, mixed equimolar, formed the beta constant-region primer covering TRBC1 and TRBC2. From the UMI-ligation and nested PCR reads, TCRdb called clonotypes with MiXCR, one entry per CDR3 protein. The sample contains 89,000 or so distinct CDR3 sequences, over 10% of which appear only once. Cells stained for CD3, CD4, CD8, CD45RA and CD27 were sorted into four subsets. To note about this clonotype: What it binds is not known.

Findings and limits, study-wide: Findings for naive and memory subsets could not be checked against ground truth. RNA-based TCR counts may shift with T cell activation and differentiation.

The material sequenced was central memory CD4+ T cells from blood. The clonotype was recovered from a human donor in good health.

CDR3 bases: TGTGCCAGCAGTGAGAGGGGGGACAGGGTCACTGAAGCTTTCTTT. Protein sequence: CASSERGDRVTEAFF. The V and J genes are TRBV25-1 and TRBJ1-1; 9 bases line up with TRBD1. There are 15 residues in the CDR3. The V and J ends lost 3 bases and 4 bases, in that order; junction bases with no gene match: 6. Germline CDR1 MGHDK, CDR2 SYGVNS. The variable domain in full, completed from reference TRBV25-1 and TRBJ1-1, reads EADIYQTPRYLVIGTGKKITLECSQTMGHDKMYWYQQDPGMELHLIHYSYGVNSTEKGDLSSESTVSRIRTEHFPLTLESARPSHTSQYLCASSERGDRVTEAFFGQGTRLTVV.